Below, 20 T cell receptor beta chains from the same sample are listed, as sequenced in a study of control samples from healthy donors and cancer patients. The repertoire was sequenced with immunoSEQ multiplex PCR; TCRdb's copy has only in-frame clones and lacks some. This table has 200,000 or so clones, 90% to 95% appearing once. The sequenced material came from blood. These receptors came from a man in his forties or fifties in good health.

V and J are TRBV7-2 and TRBJ2-2; 10 bases line up with TRBD1. Germline V lookup: CDR1 SGHTA, CDR2 FQGNSA. The V gene end was trimmed by 3 bases and the J gene end by 0 bases; junction bases not matched to a gene: 1. This CDR3 has 16 residues. CDR3 in amino acids: CASSLTGGANTGELFF. CDR3 bases: TGTGCCAGCAGCTTGACAGGGGGCGCGAACACCGGGGAGCTGTTTTTT.

The J gene is TRBJ2-7, the V gene TRBV10-3, with 8 bases that match TRBD1. Losses at the gene ends were 5 bases for V and 3 bases for J; bases not matched to a gene: 3. The germline V gene encodes CDR1 ENHRY and CDR2 SYGVKD. The CDR3 spans 13 residues. The CDR3 bases are TGTGCCATCAGTAGACAGGGGTTCTACGAGCAGTACTTC. Its translation is CAISRQGFYEQYF.

The rearrangement uses TRBV7-8 and TRBJ2-7; the D gene is possibly TRBD1 (5 bases). The ends were cut back, 7 bases at V and 4 bases at J, with 14 bases in the middle. The CDR3 totals 13 residues. The germline V gene encodes CDR1 SGHVS and CDR2 FQNEAQ. In nucleotides, the CDR3 is TGTGCCAGCAACCAGGGCAGGTCGTACGAGCAGTACGTC. As protein: CASNQGRSYEQYV.

The rearrangement links TRBV2 to TRBJ2-3; D uncertain. The V end was cut by 6 bases, the J end by 1 base, with 5 bases between. The V gene's germline CDR1 is SNHLY and CDR2 FYNNEI. The CDR3 contains 12 residues. CDR3 protein: CASSAGTDTQYF. As DNA, the CDR3 is TGTGCCAGCAGCGCCGGCACAGATACGCAGTATTTT.

This clone showed up just once. The rearrangement joins TRBV30 to TRBJ1-5; possibly TRBD1 for D (6 bases). The CDR3 loop spans 13 amino acids. The V end was cut by 7 bases, the J end by 0 bases, with 10 bases between. Germline lookup yields CDR1 GTSNPN and CDR2 SVGIG (reference sequence). Written as DNA, the CDR3 is TGTGCCTTAGCCAGGGGTAGCAATCAGCCCCAGCATTTT. This codes for CALARGSNQPQHF. Looking up the rest from reference TRBV30 and TRBJ1-5 gives the full variable domain: SQTIHQWPATLVQPVGSPLSLECTVEGTSNPNLYWYRQAAGRGLQLLFYSVGIGQISSEVPQNLSASRPQDRQFILSSKKLLLSDSGFYLCALARGSNQPQHFGDGTRLSIL.

The chain is built from TRBV5-1 and TRBJ2-5; the D is unclear. V dropped 1 base and J dropped 5 bases, with 12 bases sitting between them. The V gene's germline CDR1 is SGHRS and CDR2 YFSETQ. The CDR3 has 14 residues. CDR3 sequence: CASSLINLEETQYF. Here the CDR3 DNA reads TGCGCCAGCAGCTTGATCAATTTGGAGGAGACCCAGTACTTC.

The chain employs TRBV6-5 and TRBJ2-1; 10 bases map to TRBD2. The ends lost 4 bases at V and 4 bases at J; junction bases unmatched: 4. In germline, CDR1 is MNHEY, CDR2 SVGAGI. The CDR3 is made up of 15 amino acids. CDR3 nucleotides: TGTGCCAGCAGTTCAACTAGCGGGGTTTACAATGAGCAGTTCTTC. Translating gives CASSSTSGVYNEQFF.

The V and J genes are TRBV28 and TRBJ2-2; 7 bases fit TRBD1. V gave up 6 bases and J gave up 1 base; unmatched junction bases: 11. This CDR3 contains 17 residues. Germline CDR1 and CDR2: MDHEN and SYDVKM. The CDR3 coding sequence is TGTGCCAGCAGCCCCTTGGCGGACAGGCGGAACACCGGGGAGCTGTTTTTT. Its protein is CASSPLADRRNTGELFF.

The J gene is TRBJ2-3, the V gene TRBV6-2 or TRBV6-3; D might be TRBD1 (5 bases). The V gene's germline CDR1 is MNHEY and CDR2 SVGEGT. This CDR3 spans 16 amino acids. Trimming pared 2 bases from V and 2 bases from J, leaving 14 bases between. The CDR3 protein is CASSYGGRDSTDTQYF. DNA for the CDR3: TGTGCCAGCAGTTACGGCGGCAGGGATTCCACAGATACGCAGTATTTT.

The chain couples TRBV7-2 to TRBJ1-2; D remains ambiguous. The CDR3 extends over 14 amino acids. V lost 2 bases and J lost 6, with 13 bases in between. CDR1 SGHTA and CDR2 FQGNSA come from the germline V gene. The DNA of the CDR3 is TGTGCCAGCAGCTTATTCGGCCTTACGGATGGCTACACCTTC. The encoded protein is CASSLFGLTDGYTF.

The chain recombines TRBV7-2 with TRBJ2-5; 8 bases are shared with TRBD2. V shed 1 base, J shed 4 bases, and the junction held 11 bases outside the gene matches. Per germline, CDR1 SGHTA and CDR2 FQGNSA. The CDR3 is 17 amino acids. The CDR3: CASSLVISGGSRETQYF. DNA for the CDR3: TGTGCCAGCAGCTTAGTAATCAGCGGGGGCTCCAGAGAGACCCAGTACTTC.

A single count supports this clone. The genes are TRBV12-2 and TRBJ1-5. TRBV12-2 is recorded as a pseudogene. The CDR3 covers 16 residues. DNA for the CDR3: TGTGCAAGTCGATATACTATCGGGGATAGCAATCAGCCCCAGCATTTT. Protein: CASRYTIGDSNQPQHF.

The chain has TRBV5-8 and TRBJ1-6; D might be TRBD1 (6 bases). V was trimmed by 1 base and J by 9 bases, leaving 11 bases between them. CDR1 and CDR2 from the germline V gene are SGHTS and YDEGEE. CDR3 length: 14 amino acids. CDR3: CASSLRQGTSPLHF. CDR3 nucleotide sequence: TGTGCCAGCAGCTTGAGGCAGGGGACTTCACCCCTCCACTTT. The variable domain in full, completed from reference TRBV5-8 and TRBJ1-6, reads EAGVTQSPTHLIKTRGQQATLRCSPISGHTSVYWYQQALGLGLQFLLWYDEGEERNRGNFPPRFSGRQFPNYSSELNVNALELEDSALYLCASSLRQGTSPLHFGNGTRLTVT.

This sequence joins TRBV29-1 and TRBJ2-3; D remains ambiguous. There are 9 residues in the CDR3. V was trimmed by 0 bases and J by 10 bases, leaving 2 bases between them. Germline V gene sequence: CDR1 SQVTM, CDR2 ANQGSEA. CDR3: CSVEEPQYF. CDR3 DNA: TGCAGCGTTGAAGAACCGCAGTATTTT.

V gene TRBV6-6 combines with J gene TRBJ2-3, with TRBD1 matching over 11 bases. Germline CDR1 reads MNHNY; CDR2 reads SVGAGI (reference sequence). V trimming: 2 bases; J trimming: 4 bases; junction bases outside the gene matches: 2. The CDR3 loop spans 15 amino acids. The CDR3 here is CASSYRDRGADTQYF. The CDR3 region has the DNA TGTGCCAGCAGTTACCGGGACAGGGGGGCAGATACGCAGTATTTT.

J is TRBJ2-1 and V is TRBV4-2; D is unclear. The CDR3 length is 15 residues. Germline lookup yields CDR1 LGHNA and CDR2 YNFKEQ. The ends were cut back, 7 bases at V and 4 bases at J, with 17 bases in the middle. The CDR3: CASTRTGRAYNEQFF. The CDR3 DNA sequence: TGTGCCAGCACCAGGACCGGACGGGCTTACAATGAGCAGTTCTTC.

This chain joins TRBV6-5 and TRBJ2-7, with no clear D. With 5 bases removed from V and 0 bases from J, the gap between germline ends came to 11 bases. The V gene's germline CDR1 is MNHEY and CDR2 SVGAGI. The CDR3 runs 14 residues. In nucleotides, the CDR3 is TGTGCCAGCAGTCTCGATCCCAGCTCCTACGAGCAGTACGTC. Translated: CASSLDPSSYEQYV.

The chain is built from TRBV7-6 and TRBJ2-3; 12 bases map to TRBD2. After removal of 5 bases from V and 6 bases from J, the junction contained 6 bases not matched to a gene. The CDR3 consists of 15 residues. The germline V gene encodes CDR1 SGHVS and CDR2 FNYEAQ. CDR3 bases: TGTGCCAGCAGCCCGACTAGCGGGGGACGGGATACGCAGTATTTT. Amino acid sequence: CASSPTSGGRDTQYF.

The CDR3 bases are TGTGCCAGCAGCTCTATAGGGATTCGGTCGGATGGCTACACCTTC. It translates to CASSSIGIRSDGYTF. The genes are TRBV11-2 and TRBJ1-2, with D unclear. Deletions cut 4 bases from V and 6 bases from J, with 18 bases between. This CDR3 region has 15 residues. CDR1 SGHAT and CDR2 FQNNGV come from the germline V gene.

J is TRBJ2-5 and V is TRBV18; 10 bases are shared with TRBD1. The germline gives CDR1 KGHSH, CDR2 LQKENI. V shed 7 bases and J 1 base; nucleotides not matched to a gene: 6. The CDR3 covers 15 residues. The CDR3, as DNA: TGTGCCAGCTTGAGGGGGACAGGGGCCCAAGAGACCCAGTACTTC. Amino acids: CASLRGTGAQETQYF. The whole variable domain, filled in from reference TRBV18 and TRBJ2-5, reads NAGVMQNPRHLVRRRGQEARLRCSPMKGHSHVYWYRQLPEEGLKFMVYLQKENIIDESGMPKERFSAEFPKEGPSILRIQQVVRGDSAAYFCASLRGTGAQETQYFGPGTRLLVL.